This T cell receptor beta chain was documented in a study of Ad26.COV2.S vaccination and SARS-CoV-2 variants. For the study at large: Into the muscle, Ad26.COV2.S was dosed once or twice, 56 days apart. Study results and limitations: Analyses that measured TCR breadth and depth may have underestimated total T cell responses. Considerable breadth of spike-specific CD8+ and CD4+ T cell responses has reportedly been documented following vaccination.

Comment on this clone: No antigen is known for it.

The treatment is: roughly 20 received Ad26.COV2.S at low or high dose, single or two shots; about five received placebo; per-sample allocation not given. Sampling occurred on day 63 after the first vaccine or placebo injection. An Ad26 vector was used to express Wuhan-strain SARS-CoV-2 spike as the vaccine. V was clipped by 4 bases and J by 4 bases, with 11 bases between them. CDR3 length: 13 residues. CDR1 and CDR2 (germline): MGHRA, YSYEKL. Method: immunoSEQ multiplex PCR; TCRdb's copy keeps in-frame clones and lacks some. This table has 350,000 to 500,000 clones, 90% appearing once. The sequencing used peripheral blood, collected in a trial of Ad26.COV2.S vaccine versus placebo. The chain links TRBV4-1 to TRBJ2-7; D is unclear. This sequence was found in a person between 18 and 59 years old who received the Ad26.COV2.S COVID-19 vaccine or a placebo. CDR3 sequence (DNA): TGCGCCAGCAGCCCAAGCGAGGAGTACGAGCAGTACTTC. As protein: CASSPSEEYEQYF.